This entry lists 10 T cell receptor beta chains sequenced from one sample in a study of T cells in Graves' hyperthyroidism and ophthalmopathy. The investigators amplified TCR beta CDR3 regions from RNA transcripts. RT-PCR in the first round (using the HTBI primer set) targeted the TCR CDR3. From the multiplex PCR reads, TCRdb called clonotypes with MiXCR, one entry per CDR3 protein. The sample consists of about 610,000 distinct CDR3 sequences, roughly 15% of them appearing once. What was sequenced was blood. Every receptor here comes from a woman aged 40 to 50 with Graves' ophthalmopathy.

This clonotype showed up many times. CDR3 in amino acids: CASSSLQGTEAFF. CDR3 DNA sequence: TGCGCCAGCAGCTCGTTACAGGGCACTGAAGCTTTCTTT. The genes are TRBV5-1 and TRBJ1-1; TRBD1 might be the D (6 bases). CDR1 and CDR2 from the germline V gene are SGHRS and YFSETQ. Trimming cost V 3 bases and J 4 bases, with 10 bases left between them. The CDR3 sequence is 13 residues long.

This clonotype was picked up many times. The chain has TRBV12-3 or TRBV12-4 and TRBJ2-7; a weak D match, TRBD1 (6 bases). Trimming shortened V by 8 bases and J by 3 bases, and 14 bases separated the two germline ends. This CDR3 region has 13 residues. This CDR3 is CASATGQSYEQYF. The CDR3 region has the DNA TGTGCCAGCGCGACAGGTCAGAGCTACGAGCAGTACTTC.

This clonotype was picked up many times. The DNA of the CDR3 is TGCAGCGTACGACAGGGAGGCTATGGCTACACCTTC. Encoded protein: CSVRQGGYGYTF. The rearrangement joins TRBV29-1 to TRBJ1-2, with 7 bases matching TRBD1. V was clipped by 6 bases and J by 4 bases; unmatched bases: 5. Per germline, CDR1 SQVTM and CDR2 ANQGSEA. The length of the CDR3 is 12 residues. Full variable domain (rest looked up from reference TRBV29-1 and TRBJ1-2): SAVISQKPSRDICQRGTSLTIQCQVDSQVTMMFWYRQQPGQSLTLIATANQGSEATYESGFVIDKFPISRPNLTFSTLTVSNMSPEDSSIYLCSVRQGGYGYTFGSGTRLTVV.

There are a few counts of this clonotype. The CDR3 region is CSFSESGQDYEQYF. The CDR3 nucleotides are TGCAGTTTTAGTGAATCGGGACAAGACTACGAGCAGTACTTC. J is TRBJ2-7 and V is TRBV20-1; a possible D gene is TRBD1 (6 bases). The germline V gene has CDR1 DFQATT and CDR2 SNEGSKA (reference sequence). The CDR3 totals 14 residues. Trimming took 8 bases from V and 3 from J, leaving 20 bases between them.

J is TRBJ2-2 and V is TRBV11-2; tentatively, D is TRBD2 (6 bases). The CDR3 length is 17 residues. V dropped 4 bases and J dropped 3 bases, with 18 bases sitting between them. Looked up from germline, CDR1 is SGHAT and CDR2 is FQNNGV. CDR3 nucleotide sequence: TGTGCCAGCAGCTCGACGATCCGACTAGTAGACACCGGGGAGCTGTTTTTT. Amino acid sequence: CASSSTIRLVDTGELFF.

The chain links TRBV7-9 to TRBJ2-7; no definite D call. Deletions cut 5 bases from V and 0 bases from J, with 14 bases between. This CDR3 is built from 15 residues. From germline, CDR1 is SEHNR and CDR2 FQNEAQ (reference sequence). In nucleotides, the CDR3 is TGTGCCAGCAGCCAGGCGAGTGGGCCCTCCTACGAGCAGTACTTC. The encoded protein is CASSQASGPSYEQYF.

This clonotype has at least ten counts. The genes are TRBV19 and TRBJ1-5, with D uncertain. CDR3 length equals 14 residues. V was cut by 0 bases and J by 4 bases, with 7 bases left in between. Germline-derived CDR1 and CDR2 are LNHDA and SQIVND (reference sequence). In nucleotides, the CDR3 is TGTGCCAGTAGTATAGAGGTTCGGAATCAGCCCCAGCATTTT. It translates to CASSIEVRNQPQHF.

At least ten counts were recorded for this clonotype. V gene TRBV28 combines with J gene TRBJ1-5, with D hard to call. V was clipped by 3 bases and J by 4 bases, with 4 bases between them. There are 12 residues in the CDR3. Germline V lookup: CDR1 MDHEN, CDR2 SYDVKM. The CDR3: CASSFQNQPQHF. DNA of the CDR3: TGTGCCAGCAGTTTCCAGAATCAGCCCCAGCATTTT. Variable domain in full (rest from reference TRBV28 and TRBJ1-5): DVKVTQSSRYLVKRTGEKVFLECVQDMDHENMFWYRQDPGLGLRLIYFSYDVKMKEKGDIPEGYSVSREKKERFSLILESASTNQTSMYLCASSFQNQPQHFGDGTRLSIL.

The V and J genes are TRBV3-1 and TRBJ2-7; D gene ambiguous. Looked up from germline, CDR1 is LGHDT and CDR2 is YNNKEL (reference sequence). V lost 0 bases and J lost 0, with 15 bases in between. The CDR3 totals 17 residues. The CDR3 sequence is CASSQDLGDRSSYEQYF. The CDR3 nucleotides read TGTGCCAGCAGCCAAGACTTGGGCGACCGTTCCTCCTACGAGCAGTACTTC.

This clonotype was detected many times. The rearrangement links TRBV12-3 or TRBV12-4 to TRBJ1-1; maybe TRBD1 (6 bases). The CDR3 runs 15 residues. Trimming removed 5 bases at V and 3 bases at J, with 16 bases between. CDR3 bases: TGTGCCAGCAGTCCCGCGGGGGGCAGGTACACTGAAGCTTTCTTT. Translation gives CASSPAGGRYTEAFF.